This TCR beta chain was recovered during a study of T cells in Graves' hyperthyroidism and ophthalmopathy. The wider study: Peripheral blood was collected at initial diagnosis, before any treatment.

RNA transcripts yielded amplified TCR beta CDR3 regions. The primer set for the first-round RT-PCR of the TCR CDR3 was HTBI. TCRdb redid the calling of the multiplex PCR reads with MiXCR, one entry per CDR3 protein. The sample carries about 420,000 distinct CDR3 sequences, 15% to 19% recorded once. The CDR3 is 15 residues long. V shed 2 bases and J shed 0 bases, with 11 bases lying between them. CDR1 is DFQATT, CDR2 SNEGSKA, per germline (reference sequence). Overall study results and limits: The model made its ophthalmopathy prediction, and onset followed a median about 6.8 months later.

The table lists this clonotype with many counts. Antigen: not known. Graves' hyperthyroidism was deemed stable absent ophthalmopathy progression within 18 months. Exclusion of patients followed from uncontrolled infection, other autoimmune disease, pregnancy or lactation. The receptor comes from a woman aged 18-35 years with Graves' hyperthyroidism. The chain employs TRBV20-1 and TRBJ1-5; D may be TRBD1 (5 bases). The sequenced sample consisted of blood. The CDR3: CSARPRGLSNQPQHF. The CDR3 DNA reads TGCAGTGCTAGACCCCGGGGACTTAGCAATCAGCCCCAGCATTTT.